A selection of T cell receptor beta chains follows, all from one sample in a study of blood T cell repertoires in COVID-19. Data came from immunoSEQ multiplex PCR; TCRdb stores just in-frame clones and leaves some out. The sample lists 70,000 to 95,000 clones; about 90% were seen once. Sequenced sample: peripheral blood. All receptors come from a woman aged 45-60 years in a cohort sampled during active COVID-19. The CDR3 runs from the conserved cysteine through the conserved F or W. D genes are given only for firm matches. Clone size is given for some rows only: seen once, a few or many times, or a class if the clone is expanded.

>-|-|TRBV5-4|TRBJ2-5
CASSLASASGETQYF
TGTGCCAGCAGCTTGGCTAGCGCCTCCGGGGAGACCCAGTACTTC
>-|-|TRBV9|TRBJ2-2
CASSIGQGTLRELFF
TGTGCCAGCAGCATTGGACAAGGGACTCTTAGGGAGCTGTTTTTT
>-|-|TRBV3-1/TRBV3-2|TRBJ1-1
CASSRTTGGGGTEAFF
TGTGCCAGCAGCCGGACTACGGGGGGAGGGGGCACTGAAGCTTTCTTT
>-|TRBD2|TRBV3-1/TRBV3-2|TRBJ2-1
CASSLRAGNYNEQFF
TGTGCCAGCAGCCTCCGAGCGGGGAACTACAATGAGCAGTTCTTC
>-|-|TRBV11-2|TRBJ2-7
CASSLVQGSYEQYF
TGTGCCAGCAGCTTAGTCCAGGGATCCTACGAGCAGTACTTC
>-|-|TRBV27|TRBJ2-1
CASSLGLLHLYNEQFF
TGTGCCAGCAGTTTAGGGCTACTCCATCTCTACAATGAGCAGTTCTTC
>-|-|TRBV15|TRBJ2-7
CATSRDQRVGAYEQYF
TGTGCCACCAGCAGAGATCAAAGAGTCGGAGCCTACGAGCAGTACTTC
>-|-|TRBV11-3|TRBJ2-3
CASSFPDYFAATDTQYF
TGTGCCAGCAGCTTCCCGGACTATTTTGCGGCCACAGATACGCAGTATTTT
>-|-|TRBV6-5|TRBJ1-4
CASNGGSRNEKLFF
TGTGCCAGCAATGGAGGCAGCCGTAATGAAAAACTGTTTTTT
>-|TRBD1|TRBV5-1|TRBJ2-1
CASKQTGGYEQFF
TGCGCCAGCAAACAAACAGGGGGGTATGAGCAGTTCTTC
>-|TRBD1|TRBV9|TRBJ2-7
CASSERTGGLDEQYF
TGTGCCAGCAGCGAACGGACAGGGGGCTTGGACGAGCAGTACTTC
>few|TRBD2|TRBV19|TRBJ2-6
CASTLGGSGANVLTF
TGTGCCAGTACCCTGGGGGGGTCCGGGGCCAACGTCCTGACTTTC
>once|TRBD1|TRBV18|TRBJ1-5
CASSPGTGRSNQPQHF
TGTGCCAGCTCACCAGGGACAGGGAGAAGCAATCAGCCCCAGCATTTT
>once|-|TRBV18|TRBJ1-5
CASSPPGGIRPQHF
TGTGCCAGCTCACCACCGGGAGGGATCCGGCCCCAGCATTTT
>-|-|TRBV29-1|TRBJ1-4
CSVADRGPLNEKLFF
TGCAGCGTCGCCGATCGAGGGCCATTAAATGAAAAACTGTTTTTT
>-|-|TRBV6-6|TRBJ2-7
CASSFAGYEQYF
TGTGCCAGCAGTTTCGCGGGCTACGAGCAGTACTTC
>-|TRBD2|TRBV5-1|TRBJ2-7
CASSGLAGGYEQYF
TGCGCCAGCAGCGGACTAGCGGGGGGCTACGAGCAGTACTTC
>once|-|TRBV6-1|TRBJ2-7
CASSEKTGLYEQYF
TGTGCCAGCAGTGAAAAGACGGGACTTTACGAGCAGTACTTC
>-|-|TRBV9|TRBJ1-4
CASSRSGAPNEKLFF
TGTGCCAGCAGTCGTTCAGGGGCCCCAAATGAAAAACTGTTTTTT
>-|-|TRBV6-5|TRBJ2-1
CASSYSIPTSYNEQFF
TGTGCCAGCAGTTACTCGATCCCCACGAGCTACAATGAGCAGTTCTTC
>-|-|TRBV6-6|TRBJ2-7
CASSYGRFYYEQYF
TGTGCCAGCAGTTACGGTCGGTTTTATTACGAGCAGTACTTC
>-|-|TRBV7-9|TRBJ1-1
CASSPPGMNTEAFF
TGTGCCAGCAGCCCGCCAGGGATGAACACTGAAGCTTTCTTT
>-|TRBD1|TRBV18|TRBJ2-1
CASSPPSGQIREQFF
TGTGCCAGCTCACCACCGTCGGGACAGATAAGGGAGCAGTTCTTC
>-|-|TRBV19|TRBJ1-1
CASTRPGNTEAFF
TGTGCCAGTACCCGTCCGGGGAACACTGAAGCTTTCTTT
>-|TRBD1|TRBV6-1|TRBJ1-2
CASSESPPGRGLYGYTF
TGTGCCAGCAGTGAGTCACCCCCGGGCAGGGGGCTGTATGGCTACACCTTC
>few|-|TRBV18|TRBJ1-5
CASSPSRVERQPQHF
TGTGCCAGCTCACCCTCCAGGGTAGAACGTCAGCCCCAGCATTTT
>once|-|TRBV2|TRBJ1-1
CASSDKMGRGGTEAFF
TGTGCCAGCAGTGACAAAATGGGACGCGGAGGGACTGAAGCTTTCTTT
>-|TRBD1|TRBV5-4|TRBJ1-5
CASSLGTGDNQPQHF
TGTGCCAGCAGCTTAGGTACAGGGGACAATCAGCCCCAGCATTTT
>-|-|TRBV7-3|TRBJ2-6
CASSLKRTPSGANVLTF
TGTGCCAGCAGCTTAAAGCGAACACCTTCTGGGGCCAACGTCCTGACTTTC
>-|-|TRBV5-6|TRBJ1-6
CASSLIGDKTSPLHF
TGTGCCAGCAGCTTGATCGGGGACAAGACTTCACCCCTCCACTTT
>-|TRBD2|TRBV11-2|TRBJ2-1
CASSLGTRGARIYNEQFF
TGTGCCAGCAGCTTAGGGACGCGGGGGGCTCGAATTTACAATGAGCAGTTCTTC
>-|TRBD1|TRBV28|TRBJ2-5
CASSSPGQEGQETQYF
TGTGCCAGCAGTTCCCCCGGACAGGAAGGACAAGAGACCCAGTACTTC
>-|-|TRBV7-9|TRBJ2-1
CASSEVELVIF
TGTGCCAGCAGCGAGGTCGAACTAGTGATCTTC
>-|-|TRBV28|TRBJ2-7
CASSTAGAGEGYEQYF
TGTGCCAGCAGTACCGCAGGGGCGGGAGAGGGCTACGAGCAGTACTTC
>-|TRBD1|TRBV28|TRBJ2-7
CASSGGQASSYEQYF
TGTGCCAGCAGTGGGGGACAGGCAAGCTCCTACGAGCAGTACTTC
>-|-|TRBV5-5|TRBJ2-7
CASSSPPSTGSSYEQYF
TGTGCCAGCAGCTCACCTCCCTCGACAGGCAGCTCCTACGAGCAGTACTTC
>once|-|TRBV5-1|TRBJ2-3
CASSRDNTDTQYF
TGCGCCAGCAGCCGGGACAACACAGATACGCAGTATTTT
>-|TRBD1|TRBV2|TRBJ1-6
CASSSSQGPYSPLHF
TGTGCCAGCAGTAGCTCACAGGGGCCGTATTCACCCCTCCACTTT
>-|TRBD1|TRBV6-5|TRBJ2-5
CASSYSNSQGSETQYF
TGTGCCAGCAGTTATTCCAATTCACAGGGGTCAGAGACCCAGTACTTC
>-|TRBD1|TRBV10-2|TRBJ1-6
CASSAQSPGQGNSPLHF
TGCGCCAGCAGTGCCCAATCACCGGGACAGGGCAATTCACCCCTCCACTTT
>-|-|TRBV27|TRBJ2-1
CASSFFFSDEQFF
TGTGCCAGCAGCTTCTTTTTTAGTGATGAGCAGTTCTTC
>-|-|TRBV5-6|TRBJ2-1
CASIDMGQVAHNEQFF
TGTGCCAGCATCGATATGGGACAAGTAGCCCACAATGAGCAGTTCTTC
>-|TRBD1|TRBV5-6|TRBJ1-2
CASRQGRAPLANYGYTF
TGTGCCAGCCGACAGGGACGGGCCCCGTTAGCTAACTATGGCTACACCTTC
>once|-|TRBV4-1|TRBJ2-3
CASSLFTSTDTQYF
TGCGCCAGCAGCCTCTTCACTAGCACAGATACGCAGTATTTT
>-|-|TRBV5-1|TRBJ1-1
CASSFGGVNTEAFF
TGCGCCAGCAGCTTCGGGGGGGTAAACACTGAAGCTTTCTTT
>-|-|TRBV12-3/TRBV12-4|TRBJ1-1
CASTRMRAGEAFF
TGTGCCAGCACCCGGATGCGGGCAGGTGAAGCTTTCTTT
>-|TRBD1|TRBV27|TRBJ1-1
CASNRQGPNTEAFF
TGTGCCAGCAACCGACAGGGGCCGAACACTGAAGCTTTCTTT
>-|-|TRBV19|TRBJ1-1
CASSRETNTEAFF
TGTGCCAGTAGTCGCGAGACTAACACTGAAGCTTTCTTT
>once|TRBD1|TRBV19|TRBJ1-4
CASGTGGGPNEKLFF
TGTGCCAGTGGGACAGGGGGCGGACCTAATGAAAAACTGTTTTTT
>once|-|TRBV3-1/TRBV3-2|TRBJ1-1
CAAREGGSTEAFF
TGTGCCGCCCGAGAGGGTGGAAGCACTGAAGCTTTCTTT
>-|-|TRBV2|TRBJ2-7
CASCERGPYEQYF
TGTGCCAGCTGCGAAAGGGGCCCCTACGAGCAGTACTTC